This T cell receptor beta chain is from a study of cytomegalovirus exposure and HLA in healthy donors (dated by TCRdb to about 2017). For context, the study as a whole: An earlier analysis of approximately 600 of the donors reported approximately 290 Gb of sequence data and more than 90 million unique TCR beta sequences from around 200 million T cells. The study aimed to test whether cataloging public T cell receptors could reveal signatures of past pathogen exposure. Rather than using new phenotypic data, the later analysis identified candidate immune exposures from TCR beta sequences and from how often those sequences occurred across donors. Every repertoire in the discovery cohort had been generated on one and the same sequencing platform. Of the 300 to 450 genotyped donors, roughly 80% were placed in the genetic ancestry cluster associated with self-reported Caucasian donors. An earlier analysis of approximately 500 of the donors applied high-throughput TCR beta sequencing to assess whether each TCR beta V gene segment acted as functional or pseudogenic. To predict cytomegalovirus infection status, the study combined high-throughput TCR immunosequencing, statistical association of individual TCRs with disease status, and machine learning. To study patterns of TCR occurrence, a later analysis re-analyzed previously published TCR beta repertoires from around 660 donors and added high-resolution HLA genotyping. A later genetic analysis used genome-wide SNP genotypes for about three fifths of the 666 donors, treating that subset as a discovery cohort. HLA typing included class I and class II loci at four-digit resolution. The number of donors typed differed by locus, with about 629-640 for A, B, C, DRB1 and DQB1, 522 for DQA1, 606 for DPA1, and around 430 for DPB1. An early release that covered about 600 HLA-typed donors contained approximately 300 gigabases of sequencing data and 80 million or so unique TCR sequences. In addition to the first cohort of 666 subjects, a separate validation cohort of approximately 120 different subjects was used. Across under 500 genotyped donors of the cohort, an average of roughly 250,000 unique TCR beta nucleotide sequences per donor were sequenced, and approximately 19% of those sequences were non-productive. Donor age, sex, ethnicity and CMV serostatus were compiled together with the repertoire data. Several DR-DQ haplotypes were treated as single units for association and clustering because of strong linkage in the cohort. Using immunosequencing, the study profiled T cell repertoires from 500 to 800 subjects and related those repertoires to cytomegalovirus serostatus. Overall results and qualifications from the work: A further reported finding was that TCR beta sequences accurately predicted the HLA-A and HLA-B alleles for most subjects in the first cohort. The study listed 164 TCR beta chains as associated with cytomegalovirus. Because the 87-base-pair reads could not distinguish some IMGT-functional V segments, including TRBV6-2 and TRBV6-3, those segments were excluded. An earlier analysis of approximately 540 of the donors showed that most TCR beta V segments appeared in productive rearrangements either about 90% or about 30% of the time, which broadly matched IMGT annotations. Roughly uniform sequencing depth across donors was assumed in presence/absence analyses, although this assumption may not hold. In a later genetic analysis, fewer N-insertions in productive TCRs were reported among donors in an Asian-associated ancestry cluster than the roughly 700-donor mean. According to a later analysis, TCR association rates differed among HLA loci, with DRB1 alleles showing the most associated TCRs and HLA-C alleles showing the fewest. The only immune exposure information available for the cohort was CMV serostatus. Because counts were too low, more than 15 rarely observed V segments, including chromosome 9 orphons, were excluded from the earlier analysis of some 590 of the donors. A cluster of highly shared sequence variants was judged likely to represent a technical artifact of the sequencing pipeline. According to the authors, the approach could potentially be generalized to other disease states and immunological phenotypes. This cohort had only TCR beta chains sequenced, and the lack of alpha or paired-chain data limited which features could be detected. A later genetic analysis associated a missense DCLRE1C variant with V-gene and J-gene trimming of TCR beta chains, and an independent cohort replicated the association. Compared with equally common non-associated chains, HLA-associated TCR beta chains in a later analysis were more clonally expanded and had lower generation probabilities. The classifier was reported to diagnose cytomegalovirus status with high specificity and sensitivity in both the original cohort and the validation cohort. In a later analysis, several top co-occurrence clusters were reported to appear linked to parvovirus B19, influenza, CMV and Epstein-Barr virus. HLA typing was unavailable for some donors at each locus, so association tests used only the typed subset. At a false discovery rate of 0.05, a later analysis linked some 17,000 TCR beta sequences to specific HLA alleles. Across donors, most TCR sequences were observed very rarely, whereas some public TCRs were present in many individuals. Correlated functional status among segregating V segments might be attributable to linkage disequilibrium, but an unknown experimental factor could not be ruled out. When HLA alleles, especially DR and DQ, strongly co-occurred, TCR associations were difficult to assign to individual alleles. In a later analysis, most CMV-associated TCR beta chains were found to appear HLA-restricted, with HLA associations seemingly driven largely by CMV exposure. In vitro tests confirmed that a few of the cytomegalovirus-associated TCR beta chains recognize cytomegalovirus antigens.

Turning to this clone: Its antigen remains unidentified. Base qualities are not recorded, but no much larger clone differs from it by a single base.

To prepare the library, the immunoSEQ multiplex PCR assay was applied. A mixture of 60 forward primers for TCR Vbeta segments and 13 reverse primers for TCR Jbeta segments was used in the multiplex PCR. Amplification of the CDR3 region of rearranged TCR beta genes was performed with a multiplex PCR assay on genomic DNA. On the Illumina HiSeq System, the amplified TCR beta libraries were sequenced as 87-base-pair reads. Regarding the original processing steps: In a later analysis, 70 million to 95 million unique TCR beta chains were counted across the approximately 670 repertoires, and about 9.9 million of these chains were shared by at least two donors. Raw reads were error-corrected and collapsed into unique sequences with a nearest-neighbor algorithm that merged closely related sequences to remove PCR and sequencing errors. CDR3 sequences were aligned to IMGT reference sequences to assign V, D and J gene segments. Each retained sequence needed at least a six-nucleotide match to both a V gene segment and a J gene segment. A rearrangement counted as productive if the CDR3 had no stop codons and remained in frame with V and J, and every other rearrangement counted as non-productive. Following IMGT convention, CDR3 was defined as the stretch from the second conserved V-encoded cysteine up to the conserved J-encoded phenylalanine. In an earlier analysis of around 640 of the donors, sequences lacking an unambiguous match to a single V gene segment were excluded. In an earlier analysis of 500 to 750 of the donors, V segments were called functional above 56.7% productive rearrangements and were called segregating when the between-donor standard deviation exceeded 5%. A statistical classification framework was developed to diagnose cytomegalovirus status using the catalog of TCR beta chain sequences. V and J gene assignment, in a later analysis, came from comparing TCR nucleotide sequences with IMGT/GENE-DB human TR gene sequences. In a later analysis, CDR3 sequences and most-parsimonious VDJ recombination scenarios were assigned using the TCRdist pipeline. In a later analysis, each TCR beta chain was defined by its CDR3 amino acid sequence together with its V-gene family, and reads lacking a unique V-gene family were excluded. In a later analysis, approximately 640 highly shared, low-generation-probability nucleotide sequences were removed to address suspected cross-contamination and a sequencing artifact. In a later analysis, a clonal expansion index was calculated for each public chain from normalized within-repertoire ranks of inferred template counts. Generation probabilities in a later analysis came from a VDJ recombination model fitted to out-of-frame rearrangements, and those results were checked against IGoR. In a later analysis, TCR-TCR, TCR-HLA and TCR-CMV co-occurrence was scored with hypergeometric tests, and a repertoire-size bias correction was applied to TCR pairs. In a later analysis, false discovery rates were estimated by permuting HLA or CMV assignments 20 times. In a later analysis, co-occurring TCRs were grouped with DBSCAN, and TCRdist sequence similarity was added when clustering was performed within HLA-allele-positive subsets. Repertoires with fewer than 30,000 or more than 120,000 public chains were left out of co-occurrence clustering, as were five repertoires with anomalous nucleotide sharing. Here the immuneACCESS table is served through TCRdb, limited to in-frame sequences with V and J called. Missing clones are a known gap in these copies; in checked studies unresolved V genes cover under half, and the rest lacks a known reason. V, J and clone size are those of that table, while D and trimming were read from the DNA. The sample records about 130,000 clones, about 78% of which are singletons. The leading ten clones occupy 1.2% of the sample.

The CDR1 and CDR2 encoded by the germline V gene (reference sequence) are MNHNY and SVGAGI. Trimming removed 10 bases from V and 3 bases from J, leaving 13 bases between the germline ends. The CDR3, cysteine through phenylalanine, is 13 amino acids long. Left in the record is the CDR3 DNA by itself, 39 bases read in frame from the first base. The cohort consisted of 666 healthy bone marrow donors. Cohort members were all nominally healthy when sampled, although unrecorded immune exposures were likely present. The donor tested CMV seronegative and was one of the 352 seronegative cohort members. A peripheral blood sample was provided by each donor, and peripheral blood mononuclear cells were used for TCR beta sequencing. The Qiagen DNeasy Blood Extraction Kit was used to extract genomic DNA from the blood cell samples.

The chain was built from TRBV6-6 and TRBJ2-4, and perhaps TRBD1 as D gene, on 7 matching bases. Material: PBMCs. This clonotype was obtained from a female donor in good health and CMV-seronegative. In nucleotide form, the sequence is TGTGCCACAGGGGGACTGAGCAAAAACATTCAGTACTTC. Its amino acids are CATGGLSKNIQYF.